The 6 T cell receptor beta chains given below trace back to one sample, sequenced in a study of blood T cells in healthy people across ages (dated by TCRdb to between 2015 and 2017). The library was prepared using 5' RACE. The listed sequencing device is Illumina HiSeq 2500. A second PCR of about 7 to 12 cycles was run with a J-beta primer mix and a sample-barcoded 5' primer. TCRdb ran its own pipeline on the public reads, namely fastp trimming at Q25 and MiXCR clone calling, and kept in-frame beta chains. Every distinct CDR3 protein forms one entry, paired with its most common genes and DNA. This sample gives around 800,000 distinct CDR3 sequences in total; 40% to 65% of them show up just once. 41% of the sample is taken by the ten largest. The sample consisted of blood. The receptors come from an elderly man in good health.

V and J are TRBV28 and TRBJ2-4; no clear D. The better agreement between TRBJ2-7 and the DNA end casts doubt on the J call. The CDR3 runs 13 residues. Germline V gene lookup returns CDR1 MDHEN and CDR2 SYDVKM. CDR3 bases: TGTGCCAGCAGTTTCGCCCCGTTCCACGAGCAGTACTTC. Its translation: CASSFAPFHEQYF.

The gene calls are TRBV2 and TRBJ2-7; no firm D call. V was cut by 1 base and J by 1 base, with 14 bases left in between. In germline, CDR1 is SNHLY, CDR2 FYNNEI. The CDR3 is 16 residues long. CDR3 loop: CASSEVMAGLSYEQYF. The CDR3 DNA follows: TGTGCCAGCAGTGAAGTAATGGCAGGTCTGTCCTACGAGCAGTACTTC.

Of note for this clonotype: A much larger clone sits a single nucleotide away, making a read error possible. The chain combines TRBV29-1 with TRBJ2-5, with D unresolved. The V end was cut by 5 bases, the J end by 4 bases, with 17 bases between. From germline, CDR1 is SQVTM and CDR2 ANQGSEA. The CDR3 totals 14 residues. CDR3 nucleotide sequence: TGCAGCGTTAACCCACCGACCAGGAGAGAGACCCAGTACTTC. It is translated as CSVNPPTRRETQYF.

The CDR3 sequence: CASSWGLAGALVETQYF. The CDR3 DNA reads TGCGCCAGCAGCTGGGGACTAGCGGGAGCTCTGGTGGAGACCCAGTACTTC. V is TRBV5-1 and J is TRBJ2-5; 14 bases match TRBD2. With 3 bases clipped from V and 5 bases from J, the junction kept 9 bases outside the gene matches. CDR1 and CDR2 (germline): SGHRS, YFSETQ. The CDR3 has 17 residues.

V is TRBV2 and J is TRBJ1-2, with D uncertain. V lost 3 bases to trimming and J lost 4 bases, with 12 bases between them. The CDR3 runs to 14 residues. Looked up from germline, CDR1 is SNHLY and CDR2 is FYNNEI. The CDR3: CASSEGTPLYGYTF. CDR3 nucleotide sequence: TGTGCCAGCAGTGAGGGTACCCCTCTCTATGGCTACACCTTC.

The chain joins TRBV20-1 to TRBJ1-5; D not resolved. This CDR3 spans 16 amino acids. V shed 6 bases and J shed 1 base, with 19 bases lying between them. Looked up from germline, CDR1 is DFQATT and CDR2 is SNEGSKA (reference sequence). CDR3 in DNA: TGCAGTGCCGCCGTCGACGACGGTAGGAGCAATCAGCCCCAGCATTTT. Translated, it gives CSAAVDDGRSNQPQHF.